The table lists the clone carrying this T cell receptor (beta chain) with a few counts. Its antigen is undetermined. This sample was taken from a study of cytomegalovirus exposure and HLA in healthy donors. Study-wide results and caveats: A later analysis showed that HLA-associated TCR beta chains had undergone more clonal expansion than equally common others. Specific recognition of CMV antigens was confirmed in vitro for a few chains (all CMV-associated).

The primer mix had 60 Vbeta and 13 Jbeta primers. The method was immunoSEQ multiplex PCR; TCRdb's version includes in-frame clones alone and lacks a portion of them. The sample yields approximately 190,000 clones, over 65% seen once. The source of this sequence is a woman between 50 and 59 years old in good health and CMV-seropositive. The material sequenced was PBMCs.

For the CDR3, the DNA is TGTGCCAGCAGTGGATCTGGGCCTGAAGCTTTCTTT. Translating it yields CASSGSGPEAFF. The rearrangement joins TRBV6-5 to TRBJ1-1; D is unclear. V was shortened by 5 bases and J by 6 bases, with 10 bases between the two germline ends. The CDR3 runs 12 residues. The germline CDR1 and CDR2 sequences are MNHEY and SVGAGI.